The 17 T cell receptor beta chains below come from one sample, sequenced in a study of T cells in Graves' hyperthyroidism and ophthalmopathy. The CDR3 regions of TCR beta were amplified from RNA transcripts. The study used the HTBI primer set for a first-round RT-PCR of the TCR CDR3. TCRdb independently ran MiXCR on the multiplex PCR reads; one entry per CDR3 protein. The sample lists 800,000 or so distinct CDR3 sequences; about 38% were seen once. The sample was blood. The receptors shown here come from a man between 18 and 35 years old with Graves' hyperthyroidism.

The chain couples TRBV6-1 to TRBJ1-5; D unresolved. This CDR3 comprises 20 residues. Germline V gene sequence: CDR1 MNHNS, CDR2 SASEGT. V was shortened by 3 bases and J by 0 bases, with 24 bases between the two germline ends. The CDR3 here is CASSEGLSGRLILSNQPQHF. The CDR3, as DNA: TGTGCCAGCAGTGAGGGATTGAGCGGACGGCTAATCCTTAGCAATCAGCCCCAGCATTTT.

A remark on this clonotype: One end of the junction does not line up with germline, which may come from a read error. The V gene is TRBV4-1, the J gene TRBJ2-5; TRBD2 aligns across 10 bases. The CDR3 sequence is 15 residues long. CDR1 MGHRA and CDR2 YSYEKL come from the germline V gene. The CDR3 sequence is CASSQAAGGRETQYF. The DNA of the CDR3 is TGTGCCAGCAGCCAAGCAGCGGGGGGGAGAGAGACCCAGTACTTC.

This clonotype occurred a few times. The gene calls are TRBV2 and TRBJ2-7; a possible D gene is TRBD2 (6 bases). Trimming took off 6 bases at V and 2 bases at J, with 14 bases between the two ends. In germline, CDR1 is SNHLY, CDR2 FYNNEI. The CDR3 extends over 14 amino acids. DNA of the CDR3: TGTGCCAGCAGCGCTGGGACTTCCCCCTACGAGCAGTACTTC. It codes for CASSAGTSPYEQYF.

This clonotype was counted between two and nine times. The chain carries TRBV6-5 and TRBJ1-2; D not certain. The CDR3 has 11 amino acids. V shed 5 bases and J shed 13 bases, with 14 bases lying between them. Germline V CDR1 and CDR2: MNHEY, SVGAGI. CDR3 loop: CASSELGGPTF. The DNA for the CDR3 is TGTGCCAGCAGTGAACTTGGCGGCCCCACCTTC.

The rearrangement joins TRBV29-1 to TRBJ1-2; 7 bases map to TRBD1. J lost 3 bases, V lost 6 bases, and 7 bases had no gene match. This CDR3 has 13 amino acids. CDR1 is SQVTM and CDR2 is ANQGSEA in the germline V gene. For the CDR3, the DNA is TGCAGCGTCTCAGACAGGGAAGACTATGGCTACACCTTC. It codes for CSVSDREDYGYTF.

The chain combines TRBV14 with TRBJ2-7, with D uncertain. V lost 1 base and J lost 6, with 7 bases in between. The V gene's germline CDR1 is SGHDN and CDR2 FVKESK. This CDR3 spans 12 amino acids. In nucleotides, the CDR3 is TGTGCCAGCAGCCAAGTATGGGCCGAGCAGTACTTC. It is translated as CASSQVWAEQYF.

The chain combines TRBV7-9 with TRBJ1-1, with a possible D match to TRBD1 (6 bases). Germline loops: CDR1 SEHNR, CDR2 FQNEAQ (reference sequence). Trimming stripped 8 bases from V and 10 bases from J, with 14 bases between. The CDR3 is 11 residues long. CDR3 nucleotides: TGTGCCAGCGAAGGGGGAACTCCAGCTTTCTTT. The encoded protein is CASEGGTPAFF. Full variable domain (missing parts from reference TRBV7-9 and TRBJ1-1): DTGVSQNPRHKITKRGQNVTFRCDPISEHNRLYWYRQTLGQGPEFLTYFQNEAQLEKSRLLSDRFSAERPKGSFSTLEIQRTEQGDSAMYLCASEGGTPAFFGQGTRLTVV.

V and J are TRBV7-3 and TRBJ1-2, with unresolved D. The CDR3 contains 14 residues. V was trimmed by 4 bases and J by 4 bases, leaving 13 bases between them. Per the germline V gene, CDR1 is SGHTA and CDR2 is FQGTGA. The CDR3 here is CASSSSIDAYGYTF. The DNA for the CDR3 is TGTGCCAGCAGCTCATCGATCGACGCCTATGGCTACACCTTC.

The rearrangement links TRBV5-5 to TRBJ1-5; D unclear. The V end was cut by 3 bases, the J end by 7 bases, with 14 bases between. This CDR3 region has 14 residues. Germline assignment: CDR1 SGHKS and CDR2 YYEKEE (reference sequence). This CDR3 reads CASSWGDGDQPQHF. CDR3 nucleotide sequence: TGTGCCAGCAGCTGGGGTGACGGTGACCAGCCCCAGCATTTT.

V is TRBV12-3 or TRBV12-4 and J is TRBJ2-2; 8 bases fit TRBD2. V dropped 5 bases and J dropped 8; count of bases not matched to a gene: 10. This CDR3 spans 15 amino acids. The CDR3 protein is CASSAPDLAGGELFF. CDR3 DNA: TGTGCCAGCAGTGCACCTGATTTAGCGGGGGGGGAGCTGTTTTTT.

This clonotype came up a few times. The chain combines TRBV19 with TRBJ2-5; TRBD2 agrees at 7 bases. The CDR3 runs 12 residues. Germline V gene lookup returns CDR1 LNHDA and CDR2 SQIVND (reference sequence). V trimming: 7 bases; J trimming: 5 bases; junction bases outside the gene matches: 4. CDR3: CASTSGRETQYF. The CDR3 bases are TGTGCCAGTACTAGCGGCCGGGAGACCCAGTACTTC.

For this clonotype: A read error may explain this, as a much larger clone is one base away. V is TRBV20-1 and J is TRBJ2-5; D might be TRBD2 (6 bases). The CDR3 is 11 amino acids. Germline loops: CDR1 DFQATT, CDR2 SNEGSKA (reference sequence). The CDR3 sequence: CSPWGEGTQYF. CDR3 bases: TGCAGCCCCTGGGGGGAAGGGACCCAGTACTTC.

This clonotype was seen just once. V and J are TRBV7-3 and TRBJ2-3; D possibly corresponds to TRBD2 (7 bases). Germline CDR1 is SGHTA and CDR2 is FQGTGA. The germline V and J ends were trimmed by 6 bases and 6 bases, with 13 bases remaining between them. This CDR3 has 13 amino acids. The DNA for the CDR3 is TGTGCCAGCAGTGTAGGGGGGGCTGATACGCAGTATTTT. This translates into CASSVGGADTQYF.

V gene TRBV9 combines with J gene TRBJ1-5, with D possibly matching TRBD1 (6 bases). The CDR3 runs 16 residues. Deletions cut 4 bases from V and 0 bases from J, with 14 bases between. CDR1 is SGDLS and CDR2 is YYNGEE in the germline V gene. Here the CDR3 reads CASSFRTANSNQPQHF. The DNA of the CDR3 is TGTGCCAGCAGCTTTCGGACAGCTAATAGCAATCAGCCCCAGCATTTT. The variable domain in full, with the rest retrieved from reference TRBV9 and TRBJ1-5, is DSGVTQTPKHLITATGQRVTLRCSPRSGDLSVYWYQQSLDQGLQFLIQYYNGEERAKGNILERFSAQQFPDLHSELNLSSLELGDSALYFCASSFRTANSNQPQHFGDGTRLSIL.

Ten or more counts support this clonotype. CDR3 residues: CASSSQNVHTEAFF. The CDR3 DNA sequence: TGCGCCAGCAGCTCCCAGAATGTTCACACTGAAGCTTTCTTT. The chain recombines TRBV5-1 with TRBJ1-1; the D is unclear. The V end lost 3 bases, the J end lost 3 bases, and 12 bases lay between the germline ends. This CDR3 contains 14 residues. Germline V gene lookup returns CDR1 SGHRS and CDR2 YFSETQ.

This clonotype is a singleton in its sample. V and J are TRBV10-3 and TRBJ1-5; 8 bases line up with TRBD1. Per the germline V gene, CDR1 is ENHRY and CDR2 is SYGVKD. V shed 11 bases, J shed 0 bases, and the junction held 12 bases outside the gene matches. The CDR3 length is 16 residues. As DNA, the CDR3 is TGTGCCGGCAGTTTCGGACAGGGTGATAGCAATCAGCCCCAGCATTTT. It is translated as CAGSFGQGDSNQPQHF.

This chain joins TRBV25-1 and TRBJ1-5, with D possibly TRBD1 on 6 matching bases. The V end lost 2 bases, the J end lost 5 bases, and 13 bases lay between the germline ends. CDR3 length: 15 residues. Germline-derived CDR1 and CDR2 are MGHDK and SYGVNS. This CDR3 is CASSEGQGLYQPQHF. CDR3 in DNA: TGTGCCAGCAGTGAAGGGCAGGGGCTTTATCAGCCCCAGCATTTT.